A single sample gave rise to the 28 T cell receptor beta chains below, sequenced in a study of blood T cell repertoires in COVID-19. Clones were sequenced by immunoSEQ multiplex PCR, and TCRdb holds only the in-frame ones, with some missing. The repertoire has around 460,000 clones, roughly 90% of them found once; the top ten carry roughly 0.78%. Sequencing was performed on peripheral blood. The receptor set was obtained from a young man with COVID-19, enrolled during active disease.

This chain connects TRBV7-9 to TRBJ2-7, with 14 bases that match TRBD2. There are 17 residues in the CDR3. V shed 6 bases, J shed 1 base, and the junction held 8 bases outside the gene matches. Germline values: CDR1 SEHNR, CDR2 FQNEAQ (reference sequence). The CDR3 DNA is TGTGCCAGCAGTTCGGGACTAGCGGGAGAGGGGTCCTACGAGCAGTACTTC. It translates to CASSSGLAGEGSYEQYF.

This chain connects TRBV12-3 or TRBV12-4 to TRBJ1-2, with D tentatively TRBD1 (5 bases). The CDR3 length is 12 residues. Trimming pared 6 bases from V and 5 bases from J, leaving 10 bases between. CDR3 coding DNA: TGTGCCAGCAGCCAACGACAGTATGGCTACACCTTC. Its protein is CASSQRQYGYTF.

The chain joins TRBV9 to TRBJ2-7, with 7 bases fitting TRBD1. The J segment lost 0 bases and the V segment lost 4 bases, leaving 13 bases of the junction unmatched. The CDR3 sequence is 17 residues long. CDR1 is SGDLS and CDR2 is YYNGEE in the germline V gene. DNA of the CDR3: TGTGCCAGCAGCCCATACGGACCACAGGGGAACTCCTACGAGCAGTACTTC. Amino acids: CASSPYGPQGNSYEQYF.

The genes are TRBV5-1 and TRBJ2-3; TRBD2 is a possible D gene (6 bases). This CDR3 has 16 residues. The ends were cut back, 4 bases at V and 2 bases at J, with 17 bases in the middle. Germline CDR1 and CDR2: SGHRS and YFSETQ. The CDR3 DNA sequence: TGCGCCAGCAGCATAGGTAGGCTAGCGAACACAGATACGCAGTATTTT. Translated, it gives CASSIGRLANTDTQYF.

V is TRBV27 and J is TRBJ2-2, with 12 bases that match TRBD2. Trimming cost V 5 bases and J 6 bases; bases outside gene matches: 10. The CDR3 loop spans 17 amino acids. CDR1 and CDR2 from the germline V gene are MNHEY and SMNVEV (reference sequence). CDR3 region: CASSPLRLAGVAGELFF. In nucleotides, the CDR3 is TGTGCCAGCAGTCCGCTTAGACTAGCGGGGGTCGCCGGGGAGCTGTTTTTT.

V and J are TRBV7-8 and TRBJ2-1; 9 bases align to TRBD1. This CDR3 comprises 16 residues. CDR1 is SGHVS and CDR2 is FQNEAQ in the germline V gene. With V trimmed by 3 bases and J by 2 bases, 5 bases remained unmatched. CDR3 sequence reads: CASSLARDRAYNEQFF. The CDR3 DNA is TGTGCCAGCAGCTTGGCCCGGGACAGGGCCTACAATGAGCAGTTCTTC.

The J gene is TRBJ2-6, the V gene TRBV19; D unclear. CDR3 length equals 16 residues. The V end lost 3 bases, the J end lost 0 bases, and 9 bases lay between the germline ends. Germline V gene data show CDR1 as LNHDA and CDR2 as SQIVND (reference sequence). The CDR3 DNA sequence: TGTGCCAGTAGTATTCGTCCTCCCTCTGGGGCCAACGTCCTGACTTTC. Translating gives CASSIRPPSGANVLTF. The whole variable domain, filled in from reference TRBV19 and TRBJ2-6, reads DGGITQSPKYLFRKEGQNVTLSCEQNLNHDAMYWYRQDPGQGLRLIYYSQIVNDFQKGDIAEGYSVSREKKESFPLTVTSAQKNPTAFYLCASSIRPPSGANVLTFGAGSRLTVL.

The chain carries TRBV6-1 and TRBJ2-5; TRBD1 matches at 8 bases. V trimming: 3 bases; J trimming: 5 bases; junction bases outside the gene matches: 5. From germline, CDR1 is MNHNS and CDR2 SASEGT. The CDR3 contains 14 residues. The DNA of the CDR3 is TGTGCCAGCAGTGAGACAGGGGACGGGGAGACCCAGTACTTC. Amino acid sequence: CASSETGDGETQYF.

The gene calls are TRBV6-5 and TRBJ1-2, with a weak D call TRBD1 (5 bases). Germline CDR1 and CDR2: MNHEY and SVGAGI. The V gene lost 5 bases and the J gene lost 8 bases, with 15 bases spanning the gap. This CDR3 has 13 amino acids. The CDR3 loop is CASSSTGGGGYTF. CDR3 sequence (DNA): TGTGCCAGCAGTAGTACGGGGGGAGGAGGCTACACCTTC.

V gene TRBV27 combines with J gene TRBJ2-2, with TRBD1 matching over 8 bases. CDR1 and CDR2 (germline): MNHEY, SMNVEV (reference sequence). The CDR3 sequence is 13 residues long. V gave up 6 bases and J gave up 7 bases; unmatched junction bases: 4. The CDR3 DNA follows: TGTGCCAGCAGCCGACAGGGGTACGGGGAGCTGTTTTTT. It is translated as CASSRQGYGELFF.

CDR3 in amino acids: CASSLVGGANEQFF. DNA of the CDR3: TGTGCCAGCAGCTTAGTTGGAGGGGCCAATGAGCAGTTCTTC. This chain uses TRBV13 with TRBJ2-1; possibly TRBD2 for D (6 bases). The CDR3 has 14 residues. V was shortened by 1 base and J by 6 bases, with 10 bases between the two germline ends. Germline V gene data show CDR1 as PRHDT and CDR2 as FYEKMQ (reference sequence).

The chain employs TRBV5-1 and TRBJ2-5, with D hard to call. The germline V gene encodes CDR1 SGHRS and CDR2 YFSETQ. This CDR3 has 12 residues. Trimming removed 7 bases at V and 1 base at J, with 8 bases between. The CDR3: CASRSFQETQYF. The CDR3 DNA sequence: TGCGCCAGCCGGTCGTTCCAAGAGACCCAGTACTTC.

The chain couples TRBV5-4 to TRBJ2-7; TRBD2 agrees at 10 bases. V lost 4 bases to trimming and J lost 4 bases; unmatched junction nucleotides: 5. The length of the CDR3 is 14 residues. Germline CDR1 SGHNT, CDR2 YYREEE (reference sequence). CDR3 coding DNA: TGTGCCAGCAGCCTTAGCGGGAGGACTTACGAGCAGTACTTC. Protein sequence: CASSLSGRTYEQYF.

The chain links TRBV6-5 to TRBJ1-1; 10 bases are shared with TRBD1. Trimming removed 2 bases from V and 5 bases from J; junction bases left unmatched: 5. The CDR3 consists of 15 residues. Per the germline V gene, CDR1 is MNHEY and CDR2 is SVGAGI. The CDR3 sequence is CASSYLRTGGTEAFF. The CDR3 DNA reads TGTGCCAGCAGTTACCTCCGGACAGGGGGAACTGAAGCTTTCTTT.

This chain connects TRBV6-5 to TRBJ2-3, with D uncertain. V shed 8 bases and J shed 4 bases, with 10 bases lying between them. Germline CDR1 is MNHEY and CDR2 is SVGAGI. CDR3 length equals 12 residues. This CDR3 reads CASQLAPDTQYF. The CDR3 DNA reads TGTGCCAGCCAATTAGCTCCAGATACGCAGTATTTT.

The chain joins TRBV5-4 to TRBJ2-1; TRBD2 agrees at 8 bases. The germline gives CDR1 SGHNT, CDR2 YYREEE (reference sequence). This CDR3 is 19 amino acids long. The V gene end was trimmed by 4 bases and the J gene end by 2 bases; junction bases not matched to a gene: 17. The CDR3 here is CASSPGVAGPLRAYNEQFF. Written as DNA, the CDR3 is TGTGCCAGCAGCCCCGGGGTAGCGGGACCCTTACGGGCCTACAATGAGCAGTTCTTC.

The chain carries TRBV13 and TRBJ2-3, with 11 nucleotides matching TRBD2. Germline CDR1 PRHDT, CDR2 FYEKMQ (reference sequence). The CDR3 is made up of 15 amino acids. V gave up 6 bases and J gave up 5 bases; unmatched junction bases: 7. The CDR3 coding sequence is TGTGCCAGCAGACTAGCGGGAGACGATGTAGATACGCAGTATTTT. It yields the protein CASRLAGDDVDTQYF. The complete variable domain, with remaining parts taken from reference TRBV13 and TRBJ2-3, reads AAGVIQSPRHLIKEKRETATLKCYPIPRHDTVYWYQQGPGQDPQFLISFYEKMQSDKGSIPDRFSAQQFSDYHSELNMSSLELGDSALYFCASRLAGDDVDTQYFGPGTRLTVL.

Comment on this clone: Other DNA variants within this sample encode the same CDR3. This chain uses TRBV7-9 with TRBJ2-7; 7 positions agree with TRBD1. In germline, CDR1 is SEHNR, CDR2 FQNEAQ (reference sequence). J was trimmed by 2 bases and V by 5 bases; bases with no gene match: 6. The CDR3 totals 14 residues. The CDR3 protein is CASSVGTETYEQYF. DNA of the CDR3: TGTGCCAGCAGCGTAGGGACAGAGACCTACGAGCAGTACTTC.

The gene calls are TRBV7-2 and TRBJ1-3; 8 nucleotides agree with TRBD1. Germline V CDR1 and CDR2: SGHTA, FQGNSA. J gave up 4 bases and V 6 bases, and 5 bases lay outside the gene matches. CDR3 length: 14 amino acids. The CDR3 region is CASSLDRGGNTIYF. The CDR3 nucleotides are TGTGCCAGCAGTCTCGACAGGGGAGGAAACACCATATATTTT.

This clone was seen a handful of times. V is TRBV5-4 and J is TRBJ1-2; no reliable D call. V lost 3 bases and J lost 6, with 18 bases in between. This CDR3 is built from 15 residues. Germline values: CDR1 SGHNT, CDR2 YYREEE (reference sequence). The CDR3 nucleotides are TGTGCCAGCAGCTCACCAACCAGGCGGGGAAATGGCTACACCTTC. Its translation is CASSSPTRRGNGYTF.

This clone appeared once. The chain uses TRBV3-1 (or the pseudogene TRBV3-2) and TRBJ2-3, with D uncertain. CDR1 and CDR2 from the germline V gene are LGHDT and YNNKEL (reference sequence). The CDR3 is 13 amino acids. V lost 0 bases to trimming and J lost 6 bases, with 7 bases between them. CDR3 amino acids: CASSQDRRDTQYF. CDR3 nucleotides: TGTGCCAGCAGCCAAGATCGCCGGGATACGCAGTATTTT.

The rearrangement joins TRBV24-1 to TRBJ2-1; 8 nucleotides match TRBD2. Germline lookup yields CDR1 KGHDR and CDR2 SFDVKD. The CDR3 runs to 14 residues. The junction had 6 bases not matched to a gene; V was cut back by 4 bases and J by 8 bases. The CDR3 bases are TGTGCCACCAGTGACGAGAGCGGGAGCTATGAGCAGTTCTTC. Protein: CATSDESGSYEQFF.

CDR3 nucleotides: TGTGCCAGCAGTCCAGGGACGGGACAGTTCTATGGCTACACCTTC. This gives the protein CASSPGTGQFYGYTF. This chain uses TRBV27 with TRBJ1-2; the match to TRBD1 covers 7 bases. Germline assignment: CDR1 MNHEY and CDR2 SMNVEV (reference sequence). The J segment lost 4 bases and the V segment lost 5 bases, leaving 10 bases of the junction unmatched. The CDR3 is 15 residues long.

The J gene is TRBJ2-3, the V gene TRBV5-4; 14 bases line up with TRBD2. CDR3 length: 16 amino acids. V shed 4 bases and J 3 bases; nucleotides not matched to a gene: 4. The germline V gene has CDR1 SGHNT and CDR2 YYREEE (reference sequence). The chain's CDR3 is CASSGGLAGVTDTQYF. CDR3 nucleotides: TGTGCCAGCAGCGGGGGACTAGCGGGGGTAACAGATACGCAGTATTTT. The variable domain in full, with the rest retrieved from reference TRBV5-4 and TRBJ2-3, is ETGVTQSPTHLIKTRGQQVTLRCSSQSGHNTVSWYQQALGQGPQFIFQYYREEENGRGNFPPRFSGLQFPNYSSELNVNALELDDSALYLCASSGGLAGVTDTQYFGPGTRLTVL.

This clone was found once. This chain joins TRBV28 and TRBJ2-3, with no clear D. V gave up 5 bases and J gave up 3 bases, with 15 bases separating them. Germline-derived CDR1 and CDR2 are MDHEN and SYDVKM. This CDR3 region has 15 residues. The CDR3 region is CASSNHEALTDTQYF. The CDR3 DNA follows: TGTGCCAGCAGTAACCATGAGGCGCTTACAGATACGCAGTATTTT.

This chain joins TRBV19 and TRBJ2-1, with 9 bases fitting TRBD1. The CDR3 totals 15 residues. V lost 6 bases to trimming and J lost 6 bases; unmatched junction nucleotides: 9. Germline CDR1 and CDR2: LNHDA and SQIVND (reference sequence). CDR3 DNA sequence: TGTGCCAGTAGGCGTGGGGGGACAGGGTTCAATGAGCAGTTCTTC. Residues: CASRRGGTGFNEQFF.

This clone was counted once. The chain employs TRBV2 and TRBJ1-2, with 9 bases fitting TRBD1. The V and J ends lost 5 bases and 3 bases, in that order; junction bases with no gene match: 13. There are 17 residues in the CDR3. Germline V CDR1 and CDR2: SNHLY, FYNNEI. CDR3 sequence: CASSLLLQGAVDYGYTF. The CDR3 nucleotides are TGTGCCAGCAGTCTGCTTCTACAGGGGGCCGTGGACTATGGCTACACCTTC.

This clone turned up a few times. This chain links TRBV6-1 with TRBJ1-2; maybe TRBD1 (5 bases). Germline V gives CDR1 MNHNS, CDR2 SASEGT. Trimming cost V 0 bases and J 2 bases, with 10 bases left between them. CDR3 size: 15 residues. The CDR3 DNA reads as TGTGCCAGCAGTGAAGCGGCAGGGAGGAACTATGGCTACACCTTC. Translation: CASSEAAGRNYGYTF.